The T cell receptor beta chain under discussion was sequenced for a study of T cell responses to AZD1222 COVID-19 vaccine. A few counts support this clone. Its antigen remains unidentified. The V and J ends lost 6 bases and 8 bases respectively, with 13 bases between them. Per the germline V gene, CDR1 is SGHAT and CDR2 is FQNNGV. The CDR3 runs 12 residues. Measured with immunoSEQ multiplex PCR; TCRdb has only the in-frame clones, and not every one. In the table there are around 130,000 clones, around 92% of which are singletons. Study-level points and caveats: Spike-wide coverage was observed for vaccine-associated CD4 TCRs, with dominant responses at 160-218 and 743-854. Spike-specific TCR breadth rose after two AZD1222 doses, and depth rose as well.

The clonotype originates from an adult who received the AZD1222 COVID-19 vaccine. This material consisted of peripheral blood, taken 28 days after the second AZD1222 dose. This chain joins TRBV11-2 and TRBJ1-1; D unclear. In DNA, the CDR3 is TGTGCCAGCAGTTCACCGGCCGGAGAAGCTTTCTTT. Translated, it gives CASSSPAGEAFF.